The TCR beta chain described here comes from a study of long-term antiretroviral therapy in people with HIV. J lost 6 bases, V lost 5 bases, and 8 bases had no gene match. The CDR3 spans 16 residues. Germline V lookup: CDR1 SGHTA, CDR2 FQGNSA. Treatment for every participant with HIV took place in the United States. Going into DNA extraction, samples held roughly 0.95-11 million cryopreserved PBMC. This was the immunoSEQ v3.0 assay at survey level. Method: immunoSEQ multiplex PCR; TCRdb's copy keeps in-frame clones and lacks some. The table has some 2,500 clones, 60% to 85% seen once. About this clone: Its specificity is unknown.

Whole-study results and caveats: Following ART, diversity rose but still fell short of transplant donor controls. Clonotypes expanded prior to ART showed repertoire dominance at all sampled time points.

The specimen was unsorted PBMCs, collected 0.4 years before starting antiretroviral therapy. The chain is built from TRBV7-2 and TRBJ2-1; 12 bases are shared with TRBD2. This TCR was sampled from a woman aged 40 to 50 with HIV. The CDR3 spells CASSASGRAFFNEQFF. For the CDR3, the DNA is TGTGCCAGCAGCGCTAGCGGGAGGGCCTTTTTCAATGAGCAGTTCTTC.